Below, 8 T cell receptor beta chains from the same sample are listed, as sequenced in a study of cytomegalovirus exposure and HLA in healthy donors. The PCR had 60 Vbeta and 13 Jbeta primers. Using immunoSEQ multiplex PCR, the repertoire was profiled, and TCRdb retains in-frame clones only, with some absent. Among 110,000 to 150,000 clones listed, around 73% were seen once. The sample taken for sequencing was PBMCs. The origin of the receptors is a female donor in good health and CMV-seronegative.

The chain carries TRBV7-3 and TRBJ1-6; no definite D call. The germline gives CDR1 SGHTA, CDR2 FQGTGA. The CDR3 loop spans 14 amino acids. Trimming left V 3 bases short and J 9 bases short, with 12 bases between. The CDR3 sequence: CASSLGSTSSPLHF. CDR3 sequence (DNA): TGTGCCAGCAGCTTGGGCAGTACTAGTTCACCCCTCCACTTT.

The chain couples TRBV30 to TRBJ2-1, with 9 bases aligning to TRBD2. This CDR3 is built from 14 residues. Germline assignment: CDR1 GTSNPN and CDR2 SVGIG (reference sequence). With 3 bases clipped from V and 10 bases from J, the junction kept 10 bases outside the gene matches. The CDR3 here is CAWSSGGRAEEQFF. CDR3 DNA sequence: TGTGCCTGGAGCTCGGGCGGGAGGGCCGAGGAGCAGTTCTTC.

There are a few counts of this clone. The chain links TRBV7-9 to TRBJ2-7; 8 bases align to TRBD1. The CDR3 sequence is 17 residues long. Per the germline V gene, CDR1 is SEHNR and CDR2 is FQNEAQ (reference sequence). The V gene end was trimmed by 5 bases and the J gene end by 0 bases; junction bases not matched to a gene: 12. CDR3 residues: CASSQPRDRTSSYEQYF. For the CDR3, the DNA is TGTGCCAGCAGCCAGCCCCGGGACAGGACGAGCTCCTACGAGCAGTACTTC.

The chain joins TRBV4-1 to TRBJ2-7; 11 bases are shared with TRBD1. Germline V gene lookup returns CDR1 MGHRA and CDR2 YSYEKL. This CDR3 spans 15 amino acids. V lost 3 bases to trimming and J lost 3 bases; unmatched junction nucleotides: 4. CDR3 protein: CASSHWTGGGYEQYF. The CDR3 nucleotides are TGCGCCAGCAGCCACTGGACAGGGGGCGGCTACGAGCAGTACTTC.

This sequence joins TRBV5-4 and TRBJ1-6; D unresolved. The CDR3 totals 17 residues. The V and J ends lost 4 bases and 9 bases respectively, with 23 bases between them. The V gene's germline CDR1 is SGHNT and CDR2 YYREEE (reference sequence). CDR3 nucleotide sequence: TGTGCCAGCAGCCAGACCGAGCGACAAGGTGCGGGTTCACCCCTCCACTTT. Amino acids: CASSQTERQGAGSPLHF. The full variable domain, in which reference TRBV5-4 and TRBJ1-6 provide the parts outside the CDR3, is ETGVTQSPTHLIKTRGQQVTLRCSSQSGHNTVSWYQQALGQGPQFIFQYYREEENGRGNFPPRFSGLQFPNYSSELNVNALELDDSALYLCASSQTERQGAGSPLHFGNGTRLTVT.

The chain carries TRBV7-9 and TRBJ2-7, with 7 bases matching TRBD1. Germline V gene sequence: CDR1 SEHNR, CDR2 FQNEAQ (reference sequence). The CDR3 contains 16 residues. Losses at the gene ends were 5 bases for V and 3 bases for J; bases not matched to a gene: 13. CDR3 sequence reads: CASSGNRDSRSYEQYF. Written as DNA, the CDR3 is TGTGCCAGCAGCGGGAACCGGGACAGTCGAAGCTACGAGCAGTACTTC.

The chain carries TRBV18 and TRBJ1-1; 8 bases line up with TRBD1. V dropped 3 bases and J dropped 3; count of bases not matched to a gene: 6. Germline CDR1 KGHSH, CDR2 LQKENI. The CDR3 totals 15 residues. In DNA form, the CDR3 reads TGTGCCAGCTCACCGGTGACAGGGGAGTACACTGAAGCTTTCTTT. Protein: CASSPVTGEYTEAFF. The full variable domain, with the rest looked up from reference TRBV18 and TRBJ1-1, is NAGVMQNPRHLVRRRGQEARLRCSPMKGHSHVYWYRQLPEEGLKFMVYLQKENIIDESGMPKERFSAEFPKEGPSILRIQQVVRGDSAAYFCASSPVTGEYTEAFFGQGTRLTVV.

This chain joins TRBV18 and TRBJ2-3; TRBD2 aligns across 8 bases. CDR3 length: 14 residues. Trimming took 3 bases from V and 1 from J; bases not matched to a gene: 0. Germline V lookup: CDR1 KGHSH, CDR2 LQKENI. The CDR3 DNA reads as TGTGCCAGCTCACCGGGACTAGGCACAGATACGCAGTATTTT. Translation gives CASSPGLGTDTQYF.